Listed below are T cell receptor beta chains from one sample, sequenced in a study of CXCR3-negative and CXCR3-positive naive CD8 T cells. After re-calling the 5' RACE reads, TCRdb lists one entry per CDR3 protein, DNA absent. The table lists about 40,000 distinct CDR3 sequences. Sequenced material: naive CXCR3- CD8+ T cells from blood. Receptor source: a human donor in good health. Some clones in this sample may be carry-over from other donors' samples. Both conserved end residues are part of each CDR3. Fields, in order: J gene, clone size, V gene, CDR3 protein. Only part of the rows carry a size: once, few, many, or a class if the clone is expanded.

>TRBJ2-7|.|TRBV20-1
CSARGTRRRLYEQYF
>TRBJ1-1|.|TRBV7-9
CASSSVTGWSTEAFF
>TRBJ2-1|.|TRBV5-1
CASSYGQGQYNEQFF
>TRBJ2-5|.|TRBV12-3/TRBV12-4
CASSLRGVGETQYF
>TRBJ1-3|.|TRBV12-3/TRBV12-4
CASNLEGKGMSGNTIYF
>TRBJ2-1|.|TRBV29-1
CSAPIYNEQFF
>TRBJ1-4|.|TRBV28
CASSWGVLEKLFF
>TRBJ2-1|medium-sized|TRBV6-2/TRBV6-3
CASSYSDGFNEQFF
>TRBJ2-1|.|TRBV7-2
CASSLVGGEQFF
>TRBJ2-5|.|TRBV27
CASSSSGRRETQYF
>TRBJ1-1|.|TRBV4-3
CASSLRWDRNTEAFF
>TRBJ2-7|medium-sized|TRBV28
CASSPPATTYEQYF
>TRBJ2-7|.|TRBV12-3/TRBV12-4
CASSLEQGWSYEQYF
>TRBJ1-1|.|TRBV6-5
CASSFLSWGTEAFF
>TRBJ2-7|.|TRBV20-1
CSASPGNEQYF
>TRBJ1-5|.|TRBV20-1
CSVAARDHSNQPQHF
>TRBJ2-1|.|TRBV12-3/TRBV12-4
CASSSPGLGFNEQFF
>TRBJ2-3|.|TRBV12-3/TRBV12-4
CASSPPDGPAVGTQYF
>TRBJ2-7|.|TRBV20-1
CSARDVLAGGFSYEQYF
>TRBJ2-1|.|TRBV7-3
CASRPRAGGYNEQFF
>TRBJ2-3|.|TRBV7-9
CASSVAGTSDRTDTQYF
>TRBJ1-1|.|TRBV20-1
CSAREGTGDTEAFF
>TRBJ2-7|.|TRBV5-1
CASSLVADYEQYF
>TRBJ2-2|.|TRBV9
CASSVASAVNTGELFF
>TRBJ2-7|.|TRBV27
CASSFQTGGHLGQYF
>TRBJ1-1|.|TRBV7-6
CASTKDVSDTEAFF
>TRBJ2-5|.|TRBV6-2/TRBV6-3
CASSDRDIQETQYF
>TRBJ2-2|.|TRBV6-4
CASSDSGHGNTGELFF
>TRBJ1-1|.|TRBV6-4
CASSEVGGENTEAFF
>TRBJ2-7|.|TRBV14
CASSQAHPGFEQYF
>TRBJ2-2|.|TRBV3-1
CASEVGGELFF